Following are 22 T cell receptor beta chains from one sample sequenced in a study of T cell responses to AZD1222 COVID-19 vaccine. Sequenced by immunoSEQ multiplex PCR; TCRdb stores in-frame clones only, minus some. This table holds 100,000 to 150,000 clones, around 90% found once. The sequencing used peripheral blood, collected 28 days after the second dose of the MenACWY control vaccine. Receptor source: an adult who received the MenACWY meningococcal vaccine as a control.

This sequence joins TRBV5-5 and TRBJ1-6; D possibly corresponds to TRBD1 (6 bases). V was trimmed by 5 bases and J by 8 bases, leaving 11 bases between them. Per germline, CDR1 SGHKS and CDR2 YYEKEE (reference sequence). CDR3 length: 13 amino acids. The CDR3 protein is CASRGGTDSPLHF. Written as DNA, the CDR3 is TGTGCCAGCAGAGGGGGTACGGATTCACCCCTCCACTTT.

V usage is TRBV2 and J usage is TRBJ1-1, with a tentative D call TRBD1 (5 bases). The CDR3 totals 13 residues. Trimming left V 2 bases short and J 1 base short, with 5 bases between. CDR1 is SNHLY and CDR2 is FYNNEI in the germline V gene. This chain's CDR3 is CASSEQGNTEAFF. DNA of the CDR3: TGTGCCAGCAGTGAACAGGGGAACACTGAAGCTTTCTTT.

This chain uses TRBV7-9 with TRBJ2-3; 7 bases are shared with TRBD1. The germline V gene has CDR1 SEHNR and CDR2 FQNEAQ (reference sequence). This CDR3 has 16 amino acids. V was clipped by 3 bases and J by 2 bases; unmatched bases: 8. The CDR3 sequence: CASSFVRGRDTDTQYF. CDR3 bases: TGTGCCAGCAGCTTTGTGAGGGGGCGAGACACAGATACGCAGTATTTT.

This chain links TRBV12-3 or TRBV12-4 with TRBJ1-2; D is uncertain. Trimming shortened V by 3 bases and J by 5 bases, and 4 bases separated the two germline ends. The CDR3 is 11 amino acids. This chain's CDR3 is CASSLGYGYTF. The CDR3 nucleotides are TGTGCCAGCAGTTTGGGATATGGCTACACCTTC.

V usage is TRBV6-6 and J usage is TRBJ2-5; D possibly uses TRBD1 or TRBD2 (5 bases each). The CDR3 is 14 residues long. Trimming cost V 5 bases and J 5 bases, with 15 bases left between them. Per the germline V gene, CDR1 is MNHNY and CDR2 is SVGAGI (reference sequence). CDR3 DNA sequence: TGTGCCAGCAGTACAGGACATTTAGCGGAGACCCAGTACTTC. This encodes CASSTGHLAETQYF.

The chain links TRBV18 to TRBJ2-3, with 9 bases aligning to TRBD2. V was clipped by 3 bases and J by 9 bases; unmatched bases: 7. Germline values: CDR1 KGHSH, CDR2 LQKENI. This CDR3 is 14 amino acids long. CDR3 sequence (DNA): TGTGCCAGCTCACCGCTAGCGGGGCCCGAAACGCAGTATTTT. Encoded protein: CASSPLAGPETQYF.

This clone has more than one count but fewer than ten. The rearrangement joins TRBV2 to TRBJ2-1, with a weak D call TRBD2 (5 bases). Trimming pared 10 bases from V and 8 bases from J, leaving 15 bases between. Germline CDR1 is SNHLY and CDR2 is FYNNEI. The CDR3 is 12 amino acids. CDR3 in amino acids: CATEFAGDEQFF. In DNA form, the CDR3 reads TGTGCCACCGAGTTTGCGGGCGATGAGCAGTTCTTC. Complete variable domain (other parts from reference TRBV2 and TRBJ2-1): EPEVTQTPSHQVTQMGQEVILRCVPISNHLYFYWYRQILGQKVEFLVSFYNNEISEKSEIFDDQFSVERPDGSNFTLKIRSTKLEDSAMYFCATEFAGDEQFFGPGTRLTVL.

The V call is TRBV3-1 (or the pseudogene TRBV3-2), the J call TRBJ1-5; D unresolved. V lost 4 bases and J 2 bases, leaving 6 bases between the germline ends. Germline CDR1 is LGHDT and CDR2 is YNNKEL (reference sequence). This CDR3 region has 13 residues. The CDR3 region has the DNA TGTGCCAGCAGCCCCGAGGGCAATCAGCCCCAGCATTTT. Its protein is CASSPEGNQPQHF.

Only one count was recorded for this clone. The gene calls are TRBV12-3 or TRBV12-4 and TRBJ1-5; D possibly corresponds to TRBD1 (6 bases). The CDR3 totals 12 residues. With 5 bases removed from V and 7 bases from J, the gap between germline ends came to 9 bases. The CDR3 DNA is TGTGCCAGCAGTGGCAGGGGCCAGCCCCAGCATTTT. This sequence encodes CASSGRGQPQHF.

The V gene is TRBV10-3, the J gene TRBJ1-5; the D is unclear. V was shortened by 8 bases and J by 6 bases, with 17 bases between the two germline ends. Germline V lookup: CDR1 ENHRY, CDR2 SYGVKD. The CDR3 is 14 residues long. The CDR3 DNA is TGTGCCATCGAGGACCCGCAGAGCGGTCAGCCCCAGCATTTT. Protein sequence: CAIEDPQSGQPQHF.

The chain combines TRBV21-1 with TRBJ2-3. TRBV21-1 is flagged as a pseudogene. CDR3 size: 13 residues. CDR3 amino acids: CASNQNSTDTQYF. The CDR3 nucleotides are TGTGCCAGCAACCAAAATAGCACAGATACGCAGTATTTT.

The chain has TRBV28 and TRBJ1-1; D not certain. CDR1 is MDHEN, CDR2 SYDVKM, per germline. Trimming took 9 bases from V and 5 from J, leaving 22 bases between them. The CDR3 loop spans 15 amino acids. CDR3 coding DNA: TGTGCCAGTATGCATGAGCAGGTGCCGCAGACTGAAGCTTTCTTT. It specifies CASMHEQVPQTEAFF.

The rearrangement links TRBV5-4 to TRBJ1-5; 7 bases map to TRBD1. V dropped 3 bases and J dropped 4; count of bases not matched to a gene: 4. Germline-derived CDR1 and CDR2 are SGHNT and YYREEE (reference sequence). The CDR3 runs to 14 residues. CDR3 bases: TGTGCCAGCAGCTCAGGGGGTCAGAATCAGCCCCAGCATTTT. Translating it yields CASSSGGQNQPQHF.

The chain employs TRBV27 and TRBJ1-5, with 7 bases matching TRBD1. Germline CDR1 reads MNHEY; CDR2 reads SMNVEV (reference sequence). Losses at the gene ends were 3 bases for V and 1 base for J; bases not matched to a gene: 6. The CDR3 loop spans 16 amino acids. The CDR3: CASSLGGGGSNQPQHF. DNA of the CDR3: TGTGCCAGCAGTTTGGGGGGAGGGGGCAGCAATCAGCCCCAGCATTTT.

The chain employs TRBV18 and TRBJ2-1, with D possibly being TRBD2 (6 bases). This CDR3 has 15 residues. Trimming removed 8 bases from V and 9 bases from J, with 23 bases in between. Germline-derived CDR1 and CDR2 are KGHSH and LQKENI. Here the CDR3 DNA reads TGTGCCAGCACGGACATTGGGTCCAGCGGGTTTGAGCAGTTCTTC. Translated: CASTDIGSSGFEQFF.

The chain couples TRBV28 to TRBJ2-7; a possible D gene is TRBD1 (7 bases). This CDR3 region has 16 residues. V was cut by 5 bases and J by 1 base, with 18 bases left in between. In germline, CDR1 is MDHEN, CDR2 SYDVKM. The CDR3 spells CASSRRRDRPSYEQYF. The CDR3 nucleotides are TGTGCCAGCAGTCGCAGGCGGGACAGACCTTCCTACGAGCAGTACTTC.

Concerning this clone: The junction does not match germline at one end; this may be a read error. CDR3 DNA sequence: TGTGCCAGCAGCCCCGACGGACAGGGTGCCGTAGCTTTC. Translated, it gives CASSPDGQGAVAF. J is TRBJ2-6 and V is TRBV9; 8 positions match TRBD1. Germline V gene sequence: CDR1 SGDLS, CDR2 YYNGEE. There are 13 residues in the CDR3.

This clone was detected only once. The chain has TRBV7-9 and TRBJ2-7, with TRBD1 matching over 9 bases. The CDR3 totals 15 residues. Germline loops: CDR1 SEHNR, CDR2 FQNEAQ (reference sequence). The ends lost 5 bases at V and 4 bases at J; junction bases unmatched: 9. The chain's CDR3 is CASSQLGQGTYEQYF. The CDR3 DNA reads TGTGCCAGCAGCCAACTGGGACAGGGAACATACGAGCAGTACTTC.

V is TRBV4-3 and J is TRBJ1-2, with a weak D call TRBD1 (5 bases). The V gene's germline CDR1 is LGHNA and CDR2 YSLEER. V shed 0 bases and J shed 1 base, with 15 bases lying between them. The CDR3 has 17 amino acids. The CDR3 DNA reads as TGCGCCAGCAGCCAAGATATCGCAGGGCGGTATAACTATGGCTACACCTTC. This translates into CASSQDIAGRYNYGYTF.

This chain links TRBV28 with TRBJ1-3; 7 nucleotides agree with TRBD1. The V segment lost 7 bases and the J segment 8 bases; nucleotides outside the gene matches: 11. The CDR3 runs to 14 residues. Germline assignment: CDR1 MDHEN and CDR2 SYDVKM. The CDR3 sequence is CASTPGRGTDTIYF. DNA for the CDR3: TGTGCCAGCACTCCTGGGAGAGGGACAGACACCATATATTTT.

V is TRBV3-1 (or the pseudogene TRBV3-2) and J is TRBJ1-5; D not resolved. V was cut by 1 base and J by 5 bases, with 9 bases left in between. Germline CDR1 LGHDT, CDR2 YNNKEL (reference sequence). This CDR3 has 14 amino acids. The CDR3 DNA reads as TGTGCCAGCAGCCAAGGGACTGGAGATCAGCCCCAGCATTTT. This codes for CASSQGTGDQPQHF.

The chain uses TRBV28 and TRBJ2-1, with D uncertain. Germline V gene data show CDR1 as MDHEN and CDR2 as SYDVKM. The CDR3 contains 14 residues. V was cut by 8 bases and J by 1 base, with 12 bases left in between. This chain's CDR3 is CASSGGRSYNEQFF. Here the CDR3 DNA reads TGTGCCAGCTCCGGCGGAAGATCCTACAATGAGCAGTTCTTC.